The 16 T cell receptor beta chains below all came from one sample that was sequenced in a study of blood T cell repertoires in COVID-19. Repertoires were generated with immunoSEQ multiplex PCR, while TCRdb's copy carries only in-frame clones and drops some. Among around 110,000 clones listed, approximately 80% were seen once. The specimen was peripheral blood. The receptors were sampled from a woman in her 70s with acute or convalescent COVID-19.

The chain joins TRBV7-2 to TRBJ2-4; TRBD2 aligns across 7 bases. CDR1 and CDR2 from the germline V gene are SGHTA and FQGNSA. The CDR3 has 15 residues. Trimming cost V 1 base and J 8 bases; bases outside gene matches: 8. CDR3 in amino acids: CASSLGGGEGDIQYF. The CDR3 region has the DNA TGTGCCAGCAGCTTAGGGGGGGGAGAGGGCGACATTCAGTACTTC.

The chain joins TRBV30 to TRBJ1-3; weak D call: TRBD1 (5 bases). V was trimmed by 3 bases and J by 5 bases, leaving 14 bases between them. This CDR3 is built from 14 residues. From germline, CDR1 is GTSNPN and CDR2 SVGIG (reference sequence). The CDR3 region is CAWRTVSLRNTIYF. CDR3 DNA sequence: TGTGCCTGGAGGACAGTCTCTCTACGAAACACCATATATTTT.

The rearrangement links TRBV4-3 to TRBJ1-1; D is ambiguous. There are 15 residues in the CDR3. The germline V and J ends were trimmed by 1 base and 3 bases, with 12 bases remaining between them. Germline V gene lookup returns CDR1 LGHNA and CDR2 YSLEER. The chain's CDR3 is CASSQAEGDDTEAFF. The CDR3 bases are TGCGCCAGCAGCCAAGCCGAGGGTGACGACACTGAAGCTTTCTTT.

The chain employs TRBV30 and TRBJ1-2; tentatively, D is TRBD1 (5 bases). CDR1 and CDR2 from the germline V gene are GTSNPN and SVGIG (reference sequence). The length of the CDR3 is 13 residues. The ends were cut back, 4 bases at V and 5 bases at J, with 14 bases in the middle. The CDR3 is CAWTQTADYGYTF. CDR3 in DNA: TGTGCCTGGACCCAGACAGCAGATTATGGCTACACCTTC.

The rearrangement uses TRBV19 and TRBJ2-1; 9 bases agree with TRBD1. The ends lost 11 bases at V and 5 bases at J; junction bases unmatched: 7. CDR1 and CDR2 from the germline V gene are LNHDA and SQIVND (reference sequence). CDR3 length: 13 residues. The CDR3: CASKGQGHNEQFF. For the CDR3, the DNA is TGTGCCTCCAAGGGACAGGGACACAATGAGCAGTTCTTC.

The CDR3 DNA is TGTGCCAGCAGCTCAGATCAGGGGGCAACTAATGAAAAACTGTTTTTT. It is translated as CASSSDQGATNEKLFF. This rearrangement joins TRBV7-2 to TRBJ1-4, with 7 bases identical to TRBD1. Per germline, CDR1 SGHTA and CDR2 FQGNSA. The CDR3 is made up of 16 amino acids. Losses at the gene ends were 4 bases for V and 0 bases for J; bases not matched to a gene: 5. The full variable domain, completed using reference TRBV7-2 and TRBJ1-4, is GAGVSQSPSNKVTEKGKDVELRCDPISGHTALYWYRQSLGQGLEFLIYFQGNSAPDKSGLPSDRFSAERTGGSVSTLTIQRTQQEDSAVYLCASSSDQGATNEKLFFGSGTQLSVL.

CDR3 nucleotide sequence: TGTGCCAGCTCACCATTACAGAACCCCTACGAGCAGTACTTC. It specifies CASSPLQNPYEQYF. V and J are TRBV18 and TRBJ2-7; D remains ambiguous. V was cut by 2 bases and J by 2 bases, with 10 bases left in between. CDR1 is KGHSH and CDR2 is LQKENI in the germline V gene. CDR3 length equals 14 residues.

V is TRBV7-9 and J is TRBJ1-4; TRBD1 is a possible D gene (6 bases). CDR1 and CDR2 (germline): SEHNR, FQNEAQ (reference sequence). V was cut by 5 bases and J by 4 bases, with 14 bases left in between. The CDR3 extends over 15 amino acids. Here the CDR3 DNA reads TGTGCCAGCAGCGGCGTGGACAGCTTTAATGAAAAACTGTTTTTT. It encodes CASSGVDSFNEKLFF.

This rearrangement joins TRBV12-3 or TRBV12-4 to TRBJ2-5; D possibly corresponds to TRBD1 (5 bases). With 2 bases removed from V and 5 bases from J, the gap between germline ends came to 9 bases. This CDR3 contains 13 residues. This CDR3 is CASSLKGWETQYF. The CDR3 nucleotides are TGTGCCAGCAGTTTAAAGGGGTGGGAGACCCAGTACTTC.

In this sample, this clone turned up a few times. The chain joins TRBV2 to TRBJ2-1; D is undetermined. Germline values: CDR1 SNHLY, CDR2 FYNNEI. This CDR3 contains 14 residues. V was shortened by 4 bases and J by 2 bases, with 9 bases between the two germline ends. The CDR3 here is CASSAGRTYNEQFF. The CDR3 DNA reads TGTGCCAGCAGTGCGGGTAGAACCTACAATGAGCAGTTCTTC.

This clone came up a few times. The chain is built from TRBV5-4 and TRBJ1-1; D ambiguous. V shed 4 bases and J shed 0 bases, with 16 bases lying between them. This CDR3 spans 16 amino acids. In germline, CDR1 is SGHNT, CDR2 YYREEE (reference sequence). In DNA, the CDR3 is TGTGCCAGCAGCCCCAAAATCCCAGGCATGAACACTGAAGCTTTCTTT. The encoded protein is CASSPKIPGMNTEAFF.

V is TRBV30 and J is TRBJ1-2, with D perhaps TRBD1 (5 bases). Trimming stripped 3 bases from V and 1 base from J, with 12 bases between. The CDR3 covers 14 residues. Germline loops: CDR1 GTSNPN, CDR2 SVGIG (reference sequence). The CDR3 region is CAWRVGAINYGYTF. DNA of the CDR3: TGTGCCTGGAGGGTAGGGGCGATTAACTATGGCTACACCTTC.

The gene calls are TRBV7-2 and TRBJ1-2; 9 nucleotides align to TRBD1. From germline, CDR1 is SGHTA and CDR2 FQGNSA. Unmatched junction bases numbered 14, after V lost 1 base and J lost 8 bases. The CDR3 runs 17 residues. CDR3 in DNA: TGTGCCAGCAGCTTAGATCGTTGGGGGGACAGGGTCCGCGGCTACACCTTC. Translation: CASSLDRWGDRVRGYTF.

This clone was seen a handful of times. The chain employs TRBV15 and TRBJ1-4; D gene ambiguous. Germline V gives CDR1 LNHNV, CDR2 YYDKDF (reference sequence). V was cut by 1 base and J by 7 bases, with 10 bases left in between. The CDR3 sequence is 14 residues long. The CDR3 loop reads CATSRGALREKLFF. The CDR3 bases are TGTGCCACCAGCAGAGGGGCGTTGCGTGAAAAACTGTTTTTT. Variable domain in full (rest from reference TRBV15 and TRBJ1-4): DAMVIQNPRYQVTQFGKPVTLSCSQTLNHNVMYWYQQKSSQAPKLLFHYYDKDFNNEADTPDNFQSRRPNTSFCFLDIRSPGLGDTAMYLCATSRGALREKLFFGSGTQLSVL.

The chain uses TRBV6-2 or TRBV6-3 and TRBJ2-2, with a weak D call TRBD1 (5 bases). Germline V gene sequence: CDR1 MNHEY, CDR2 SVGEGT. This CDR3 has 14 amino acids. V lost 5 bases to trimming and J lost 7 bases, with 14 bases between them. CDR3 loop: CASSRIRVVGELFF. For the CDR3, the DNA is TGTGCCAGCAGTAGGATCAGGGTAGTCGGGGAGCTGTTTTTT.

The V and J genes are TRBV9 and TRBJ2-5; TRBD2 might be the D (6 bases). In germline, CDR1 is SGDLS, CDR2 YYNGEE. The CDR3 spans 14 residues. Trimming removed 4 bases at V and 7 bases at J, with 17 bases between. In nucleotides, the CDR3 is TGTGCCAGCAGCCCTACACGGGTGGAGGGGACCCAGTACTTC. This encodes CASSPTRVEGTQYF.